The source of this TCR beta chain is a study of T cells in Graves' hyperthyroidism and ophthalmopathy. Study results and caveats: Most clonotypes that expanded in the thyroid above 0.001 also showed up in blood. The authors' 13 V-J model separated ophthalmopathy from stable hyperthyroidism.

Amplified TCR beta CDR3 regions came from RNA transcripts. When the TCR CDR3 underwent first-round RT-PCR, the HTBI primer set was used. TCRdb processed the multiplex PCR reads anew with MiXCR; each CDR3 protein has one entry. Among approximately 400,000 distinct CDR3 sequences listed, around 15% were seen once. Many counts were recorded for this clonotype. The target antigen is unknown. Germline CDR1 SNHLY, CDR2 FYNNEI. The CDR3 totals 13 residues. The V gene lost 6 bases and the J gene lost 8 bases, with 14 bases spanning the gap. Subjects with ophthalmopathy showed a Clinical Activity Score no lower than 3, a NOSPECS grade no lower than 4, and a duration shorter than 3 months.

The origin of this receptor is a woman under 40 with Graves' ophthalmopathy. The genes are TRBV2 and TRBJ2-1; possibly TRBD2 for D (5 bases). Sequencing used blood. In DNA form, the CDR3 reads TGTGCCAGCAGACCGAGGGCCTTCGATGAGCAGTTCTTC. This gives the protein CASRPRAFDEQFF.